Shown below are 15 T cell receptor beta chains from a single sample sequenced in a study of CD4 T cells in relation to SARS-CoV-2 and coronaviruses (dated by TCRdb to the early 2020s). These TCRs' antigens remain unknown. CD4+ T cells from unexposed donors were collected before the COVID-19 pandemic (2011-2018). Following 10 days of culture, the EasySep CD4+ T cell isolation kit was used to isolate CD4+ T cells. The library was obtained by the immunoSEQ multiplex PCR assay. The immuneACCESS repertoire file appears here via TCRdb, limited to in-frame rearrangements. These files lack a portion of the clones; in checked studies, under half of the deficit traces to unresolved V genes, and the cause of the others is not known. A total of around 20,000 clones appear in this sample, approximately 72% of them only once. The top ten clones comprise around an eighth of the sample. The sequencing input was CD4+ T cells from PBMCs, cultured in vitro. The receptors derive from a human donor in good health.

This sequence joins TRBV18 and TRBJ1-1; 8 bases are shared with TRBD1. The CDR3 spans 18 residues. V trimming: 2 bases; J trimming: 5 bases; junction bases outside the gene matches: 16. Germline assignment: CDR1 KGHSH and CDR2 LQKENI. This CDR3 reads CASSPSPGGTYWGTEAFF. CDR3 sequence (DNA): TGTGCCAGCTCACCATCCCCAGGGGGCACGTATTGGGGGACTGAAGCTTTCTTT.

The rearrangement uses TRBV5-1 and TRBJ1-6, with D unclear. CDR3 length equals 17 residues. Germline V lookup: CDR1 SGHRS, CDR2 YFSETQ. The V end was cut by 0 bases, the J end by 2 bases, with 12 bases between. CDR3 nucleotides: TGCGCCAGCAGCTTGGGCCCCGACGGCCCCTATAATTCACCCCTCCACTTT. Its protein product is CASSLGPDGPYNSPLHF. The full variable domain, its missing parts supplied by reference TRBV5-1 and TRBJ1-6, is KAGVTQTPRYLIKTRGQQVTLSCSPISGHRSVSWYQQTPGQGLQFLFEYFSETQRNKGNFPGRFSGRQFSNSRSEMNVSTLELGDSALYLCASSLGPDGPYNSPLHFGNGTRLTVT.

The count of this clone is one. The gene calls are TRBV30 and TRBJ2-7; TRBD1 matches 10 bases. CDR1 is GTSNPN, CDR2 SVGIG, per germline (reference sequence). The CDR3 totals 13 residues. Trimming at V came to 3 bases and at J to 3 bases, leaving 2 bases not matched to a gene. The CDR3 here is CAWRRTGGYEQYF. The DNA for the CDR3 is TGTGCCTGGAGAAGGACAGGGGGCTACGAGCAGTACTTC.

The chain carries TRBV7-6 and TRBJ2-2, with a weak D call TRBD1 (6 bases). CDR3 length: 15 residues. The germline V gene encodes CDR1 SGHVS and CDR2 FNYEAQ. Trimming took off 3 bases at V and 1 base at J, with 9 bases between the two ends. The DNA for the CDR3 is TGTGCCAGCAGCTTCTTAGGGGGGAACACCGGGGAGCTGTTTTTT. Translation gives CASSFLGGNTGELFF.

V gene TRBV2 combines with J gene TRBJ2-1; 8 nucleotides align to TRBD1. The trim removed 4 bases at V and 9 bases at J, leaving 8 bases unmatched. The CDR3 covers 14 residues. Germline V gene sequence: CDR1 SNHLY, CDR2 FYNNEI. CDR3: CASSVRTGWIEQFF. The CDR3 DNA sequence: TGTGCCAGCAGTGTTAGGACAGGGTGGATTGAGCAGTTCTTC. The full variable domain, completed using reference TRBV2 and TRBJ2-1, is EPEVTQTPSHQVTQMGQEVILRCVPISNHLYFYWYRQILGQKVEFLVSFYNNEISEKSEIFDDQFSVERPDGSNFTLKIRSTKLEDSAMYFCASSVRTGWIEQFFGPGTRLTVL.

The gene calls are TRBV12-3 or TRBV12-4 and TRBJ1-1, with D possibly TRBD1 on 5 matching bases. The CDR3 covers 13 residues. With 5 bases removed from V and 5 bases from J, the gap between germline ends came to 12 bases. CDR3 bases: TGTGCCAGCAGTCCCTCAGGGTTGACTGAAGCTTTCTTT. Residues: CASSPSGLTEAFF.

This chain joins TRBV28 and TRBJ1-4; 7 nucleotides agree with TRBD1. The CDR3 is made up of 15 amino acids. The germline V gene encodes CDR1 MDHEN and CDR2 SYDVKM. V trimming: 7 bases; J trimming: 5 bases; junction bases outside the gene matches: 10. CDR3 in DNA: TGTGCCAGCACTAAAACGGGGACAGAAAATGAAAAACTGTTTTTT. It specifies CASTKTGTENEKLFF.

This clone was counted only a few times. V and J are TRBV19 and TRBJ1-3; D possibly corresponds to TRBD1 (5 bases). CDR1 and CDR2 from the germline V gene are LNHDA and SQIVND (reference sequence). The CDR3 is 14 residues long. Trimming took off 6 bases at V and 7 bases at J, with 16 bases between the two ends. CDR3 DNA sequence: TGTGCCAGTAGCGGGACTCTCAGTAGGAACACCATATATTTT. Translated, it gives CASSGTLSRNTIYF.

This chain joins TRBV5-1 and TRBJ2-2; 7 bases align to TRBD2. CDR3 size: 14 residues. CDR1 is SGHRS and CDR2 is YFSETQ in the germline V gene. V lost 9 bases, J lost 1 base, and 6 bases stayed unmatched. The CDR3 coding sequence is TGCGCCACTCAGAGCGGGGTGAACACCGGGGAGCTGTTTTTT. Protein product: CATQSGVNTGELFF.

This clone has only a few counts. V gene TRBV9 combines with J gene TRBJ1-1; 9 positions agree with TRBD1. CDR3 size: 15 residues. The V gene's germline CDR1 is SGDLS and CDR2 YYNGEE. V was pared by 4 bases and J by 8 bases, with 12 bases of the junction left unmatched. In DNA form, the CDR3 reads TGTGCCAGCAGCCCGGGACAGGGTTTAATGATCGAAGCTTTCTTT. Protein product: CASSPGQGLMIEAFF.

The chain recombines TRBV4-1 with TRBJ2-1; no clear D gene. The CDR3 sequence is 16 residues long. V dropped 1 base and J dropped 4 bases, with 14 bases sitting between them. The germline V gene encodes CDR1 MGHRA and CDR2 YSYEKL. CDR3 loop: CASSQAKGLGYNEQFF. The CDR3 coding sequence is TGCGCCAGCAGCCAAGCGAAAGGATTAGGATACAATGAGCAGTTCTTC.

The chain recombines TRBV9 with TRBJ2-1; tentative D call: TRBD1 (6 bases). Per germline, CDR1 SGDLS and CDR2 YYNGEE. CDR3 length equals 16 residues. V dropped 0 bases and J dropped 6 bases, with 16 bases sitting between them. The CDR3 is CASSVGGQRGVNEQFF. CDR3 sequence (DNA): TGTGCCAGCAGCGTAGGCGGACAGAGAGGGGTCAATGAGCAGTTCTTC. Drawing the rest from reference TRBV9 and TRBJ2-1, the complete variable domain is DSGVTQTPKHLITATGQRVTLRCSPRSGDLSVYWYQQSLDQGLQFLIQYYNGEERAKGNILERFSAQQFPDLHSELNLSSLELGDSALYFCASSVGGQRGVNEQFFGPGTRLTVL.

The chain has TRBV10-3 and TRBJ2-2, with 11 nucleotides matching TRBD2. Germline assignment: CDR1 ENHRY and CDR2 SYGVKD. V shed 2 bases and J 1 base; nucleotides not matched to a gene: 0. The CDR3 extends over 16 amino acids. The CDR3, as DNA: TGTGCCATCAGTGAGGGACTAGCGGGGAACACCGGGGAGCTGTTTTTT. Translation: CAISEGLAGNTGELFF.

V usage is TRBV2 and J usage is TRBJ1-2, with a weak D call TRBD1 (6 bases). The V and J ends lost 7 bases and 3 bases respectively, with 12 bases between them. Germline CDR1 is SNHLY and CDR2 is FYNNEI. The CDR3 runs 13 residues. The DNA of the CDR3 is TGTGCCAGCAACAGGGCTATCGACTATGGCTACACCTTC. Encoded protein: CASNRAIDYGYTF.

This clone was counted between two and nine times. The CDR3 DNA reads TGTGCCACCAGTGATTCGGTTCAGCCCCAGCATTTT. Its protein product is CATSDSVQPQHF. The J gene is TRBJ1-5, the V gene TRBV24-1; the D is unclear. This CDR3 has 12 amino acids. Germline V gene lookup returns CDR1 KGHDR and CDR2 SFDVKD. Trimming cost V 2 bases and J 6 bases, with 4 bases left between them.